The 4 T cell receptor beta chains below were found in one sample sequenced in a study of neurological immune-mediated disorders. TCRdb independently ran MiXCR on the 5' RACE reads; one entry per CDR3 protein. The sample yields about 52,000 distinct CDR3 sequences, approximately 3.9% seen once. Sample: PBMCs. The receptors were sampled from a man aged 60 to 69 with multiple sclerosis.

The rearrangement links TRBV2 to TRBJ2-2; the D gene is possibly TRBD1 (5 bases). The V gene lost 3 bases and the J gene lost 0 bases, with 8 bases spanning the gap. Per germline, CDR1 SNHLY and CDR2 FYNNEI. CDR3 length: 15 residues. The CDR3 DNA reads as TGTGCCAGCAGTGATTGGACAACGAACACCGGGGAGCTGTTTTTT. This codes for CASSDWTTNTGELFF.

This clonotype has a handful of counts. V is TRBV20-1 and J is TRBJ1-1; TRBD1 might be the D (6 bases). The CDR3 is 12 residues long. Trimming removed 3 bases from V and 4 bases from J, with 9 bases in between. Germline loops: CDR1 DFQATT, CDR2 SNEGSKA (reference sequence). The CDR3 spells CSARVDSTEAFF. Here the CDR3 DNA reads TGCAGTGCTAGGGTGGACAGCACTGAAGCTTTCTTT.

This clonotype has ten or more counts. The rearrangement links TRBV20-1 to TRBJ2-3; 12 bases fit TRBD2. Germline V gene lookup returns CDR1 DFQATT and CDR2 SNEGSKA (reference sequence). The V gene end was trimmed by 4 bases and the J gene end by 6 bases; junction bases not matched to a gene: 8. The length of the CDR3 is 15 residues. CDR3 sequence: CSANGLAGRLDTQYF. The CDR3 DNA follows: TGCAGTGCTAACGGACTAGCGGGGCGCTTGGATACGCAGTATTTT.

About this clonotype itself: A read error may explain this, as a much larger clone is one base away. The chain combines TRBV5-1 with TRBJ2-1; D ambiguous. This CDR3 spans 16 amino acids. Trimming shortened V by 0 bases and J by 3 bases, and 13 bases separated the two germline ends. Germline CDR1 and CDR2: SGHRS and YFSETQ. The CDR3 loop reads CASSLAGRANYNEQFF. In DNA form, the CDR3 reads TGCGCCAGCAGCTTGGCCGGACGGGCGAACTACAATGAGCAGTTCTTC.